A single sample gave rise to the 6 T cell receptor beta chains below, sequenced in a study of CD8 T cells in ankylosing spondylitis. TCRdb recomputed calls from the 5' RACE reads with MiXCR, one row per CDR3 protein. Counted here are about 140,000 distinct CDR3 sequences, approximately 32% occurring once; the ten biggest clones make up 6%. Sample: synovial fluid, either unsorted or a sorted T cell fraction (not recorded which). Receptor source: a male donor with ankylosing spondylitis.

CDR3 amino acids: CASSLVVGGEQFF. CDR3 sequence (DNA): TGTGCCAGCAGCTTAGTGGTGGGCGGTGAGCAGTTCTTC. The chain links TRBV7-2 to TRBJ2-1; D is undetermined. The germline V and J ends were trimmed by 1 base and 9 bases, with 10 bases remaining between them. The CDR3 runs to 13 residues. The germline gives CDR1 SGHTA, CDR2 FQGNSA.

V and J are TRBV20-1 and TRBJ1-5; possible D gene TRBD1, 6 bases. The CDR3 runs to 15 residues. The germline CDR1 and CDR2 sequences are DFQATT and SNEGSKA (reference sequence). Trimming removed 3 bases at V and 4 bases at J, with 16 bases between. The CDR3, as DNA: TGCAGTGCTAGGAGGGATGGACAGTTAAATCAGCCCCAGCATTTT. It translates to CSARRDGQLNQPQHF.

This clonotype has more than one count but fewer than ten. Germline and junction disagree at one end, which may indicate a read error. The chain recombines TRBV11-3 with TRBJ1-1; no reliable D call. This CDR3 is built from 12 residues. Germline V gene lookup returns CDR1 SGHNT and CDR2 YENEEA. CDR3 amino acids: CASSRYEGAGIF. CDR3 nucleotides: TGTGCCAGCAGCCGATATGAGGGTGCTGGTATCTTT. Filled out from reference TRBV11-3 and TRBJ1-1, the complete variable domain reads EAGVVQSPRYKIIEKKQPVAFWCNPISGHNTLYWYLQNLGQGPELLIRYENEEAVDDSQLPKDRFSAERLKGVDSTLKIQPAELGDSAVYLCASSRYEGAGIFGQGTRLTVV.

The chain carries TRBV20-1 and TRBJ1-5; D is unclear. The CDR3 spans 13 residues. Germline assignment: CDR1 DFQATT and CDR2 SNEGSKA (reference sequence). The CDR3 reads CRGYSRKDQPQHF. CDR3 nucleotide sequence: TGCAGGGGCTACAGTAGGAAGGATCAGCCCCAGCATTTT.

The genes are TRBV12-3 or TRBV12-4 and TRBJ2-2; 8 bases match TRBD2. J gave up 9 bases and V 6 bases, and 9 bases lay outside the gene matches. The CDR3 is made up of 14 amino acids. The CDR3 loop reads CASRNGLAGWELFF. In DNA form, the CDR3 reads TGTGCCAGCAGAAATGGACTAGCTGGGTGGGAGCTGTTTTTT.

Only a few counts were recorded for this clonotype. V is TRBV24-1 and J is TRBJ2-2; 9 bases are a match to TRBD2. V was clipped by 9 bases and J by 2 bases; unmatched bases: 9. The CDR3 consists of 16 residues. Germline values: CDR1 KGHDR, CDR2 SFDVKD. In DNA, the CDR3 is TGTGCCACCGCCGAGCCGGGACTAGCCAACACCGGGGAGCTGTTTTTT. It is translated as CATAEPGLANTGELFF.